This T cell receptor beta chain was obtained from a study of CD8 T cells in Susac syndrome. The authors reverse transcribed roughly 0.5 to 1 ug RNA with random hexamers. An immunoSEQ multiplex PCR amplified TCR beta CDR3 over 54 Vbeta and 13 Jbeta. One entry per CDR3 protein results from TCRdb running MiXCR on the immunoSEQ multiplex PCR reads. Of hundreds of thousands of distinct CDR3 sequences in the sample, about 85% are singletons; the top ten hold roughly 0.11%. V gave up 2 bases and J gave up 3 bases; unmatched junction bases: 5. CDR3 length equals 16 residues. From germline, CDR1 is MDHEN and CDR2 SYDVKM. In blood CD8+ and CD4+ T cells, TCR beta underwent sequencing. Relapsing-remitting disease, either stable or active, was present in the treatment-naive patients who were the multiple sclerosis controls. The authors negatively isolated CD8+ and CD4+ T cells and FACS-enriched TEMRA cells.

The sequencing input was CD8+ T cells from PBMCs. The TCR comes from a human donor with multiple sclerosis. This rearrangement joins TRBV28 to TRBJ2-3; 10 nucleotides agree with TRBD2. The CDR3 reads CASSLGLAGETDTQYF. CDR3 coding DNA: TGTGCCAGCAGTTTAGGGCTAGCGGGAGAAACAGATACGCAGTATTTT.